This TCR beta chain was documented in a study of blood T cell repertoires in COVID-19. The data were produced by immunoSEQ multiplex PCR, yet TCRdb's version contains in-frame clones alone and is incomplete. The sample records hundreds of thousands of clones, 87% being singletons. V lost 5 bases to trimming and J lost 4 bases; unmatched junction nucleotides: 12. In germline, CDR1 is SGHTA, CDR2 FQGTGA. CDR3 length equals 16 residues. The source is a man aged 18 to 30 with active or convalescent COVID-19. The rearrangement uses TRBV7-3 and TRBJ2-3, with 7 bases lining up with TRBD2. The specimen sequenced was peripheral blood. CDR3 residues: CASSQGSTTSPDTQYF. CDR3 nucleotide sequence: TGTGCCAGCAGCCAAGGATCGACGACTAGCCCAGATACGCAGTATTTT.